The 23 T cell receptor beta chains given below trace back to one sample, sequenced in a study of OX40 agonist ivuxolimab in advanced cancers. The method was immunoSEQ multiplex PCR; TCRdb's version includes in-frame clones alone and lacks a portion of them. The sample lists tens of thousands of clones; more than 90% were seen once. The sample was CD4+ or CD8+ T cells sorted from blood, taken in a trial of the OX40 agonist ivuxolimab. Source of these receptors: an adult with an advanced solid tumor such as melanoma, head and neck, liver or kidney cancer.

This clone appeared once. The V gene is TRBV5-5, the J gene TRBJ1-1; 7 bases match TRBD1. The V segment lost 4 bases and the J segment 0 bases; nucleotides outside the gene matches: 12. The CDR3 spans 17 residues. Per the germline V gene, CDR1 is SGHKS and CDR2 is YYEKEE (reference sequence). For the CDR3, the DNA is TGTGCCAGCAGCCGCGGACAGGCCCGAATTCTGAACACTGAAGCTTTCTTT. Amino acids: CASSRGQARILNTEAFF.

V is TRBV5-6 and J is TRBJ2-4; TRBD1 agrees at 8 bases. Germline assignment: CDR1 SGHDT and CDR2 YYEEEE. The trim removed 3 bases at V and 14 bases at J, leaving 19 bases unmatched. This CDR3 is built from 16 residues. In nucleotides, the CDR3 is TGTGCCAGCAGCTCACCTTTGGGGACAGGCTGGCGGGTCGAGTACTTC. It codes for CASSSPLGTGWRVEYF. Together with reference TRBV5-6 and TRBJ2-4, the CDR3 gives the full variable domain: DAGVTQSPTHLIKTRGQQVTLRCSPKSGHDTVSWYQQALGQGPQFIFQYYEEEERQRGNFPDRFSGHQFPNYSSELNVNALLLGDSALYLCASSSPLGTGWRVEYFGAGTRLSVL.

The V gene is TRBV18, the J gene TRBJ2-1; TRBD2 matches at 14 bases. CDR1 KGHSH and CDR2 LQKENI come from the germline V gene. After removal of 3 bases from V and 5 bases from J, the junction contained 6 bases not matched to a gene. This CDR3 region has 17 residues. CDR3 region: CASSPRTSGGRDNEQFF. The CDR3 coding sequence is TGTGCCAGCTCACCCCGGACTAGCGGGGGGCGGGACAATGAGCAGTTCTTC.

V gene TRBV27 combines with J gene TRBJ2-1; 7 bases are shared with TRBD2. CDR1 and CDR2 from the germline V gene are MNHEY and SMNVEV (reference sequence). The CDR3 is made up of 15 amino acids. The V segment lost 5 bases and the J segment 9 bases; nucleotides outside the gene matches: 13. Here the CDR3 DNA reads TGTGCCAGCAGTCCTCCCGCGGGGGTCGGGAGTGAGCAGTTCTTC. Its protein is CASSPPAGVGSEQFF.

The chain has TRBV27 and TRBJ1-5; possibly TRBD1 for D (5 bases). This CDR3 contains 16 residues. V lost 6 bases and J 1 base, leaving 16 bases between the germline ends. Germline V gene sequence: CDR1 MNHEY, CDR2 SMNVEV (reference sequence). CDR3 protein: CASSPRTSRSNQPQHF. DNA of the CDR3: TGTGCCAGCAGCCCCCGGACATCCCGAAGCAATCAGCCCCAGCATTTT.

This clone was observed once. This chain links TRBV19 with TRBJ2-1; the D gene is possibly TRBD2 (6 bases). Germline values: CDR1 LNHDA, CDR2 SQIVND (reference sequence). There are 14 residues in the CDR3. Trimming removed 4 bases from V and 5 bases from J, with 12 bases in between. CDR3 amino acids: CASSRRAMDNEQFF. The CDR3, as DNA: TGTGCCAGTAGTAGGAGGGCAATGGACAATGAGCAGTTCTTC.

V gene TRBV14 combines with J gene TRBJ1-1; 8 bases are a match to TRBD1. CDR1 is SGHDN, CDR2 FVKESK, per germline. V trimming: 8 bases; J trimming: 6 bases; junction bases outside the gene matches: 14. The CDR3 runs to 15 residues. The CDR3 DNA follows: TGTGCCAGCGTAAAGGCGTGGACAGGGTTGCCTGAAGCTTTCTTT. Protein: CASVKAWTGLPEAFF.

The V and J genes are TRBV7-9 and TRBJ2-2, with D uncertain. The germline V gene has CDR1 SEHNR and CDR2 FQNEAQ (reference sequence). V lost 0 bases and J 2 bases, leaving 4 bases between the germline ends. This CDR3 has 14 amino acids. CDR3 sequence reads: CASSLAGNTGELFF. In DNA, the CDR3 is TGTGCCAGCAGCTTAGCGGGAAACACCGGGGAGCTGTTTTTT.

This chain uses TRBV18 with TRBJ1-4; 8 nucleotides agree with TRBD1. V shed 3 bases, J shed 7 bases, and the junction held 4 bases outside the gene matches. The CDR3 has 14 residues. Per germline, CDR1 KGHSH and CDR2 LQKENI. The CDR3: CASSPQTGVEKLFF. In DNA form, the CDR3 reads TGTGCCAGCTCACCCCAGACAGGGGTTGAAAAACTGTTTTTT.

The chain is built from TRBV7-8 and TRBJ1-5; D gene ambiguous. The V and J ends lost 3 bases and 5 bases respectively, with 14 bases between them. CDR3 length equals 15 residues. Germline V lookup: CDR1 SGHVS, CDR2 FQNEAQ. The CDR3 sequence is CASSFLPGRDQPQHF. CDR3 coding DNA: TGTGCCAGCAGCTTCTTACCGGGTAGGGATCAGCCCCAGCATTTT.

This clone was seen just once. The gene calls are TRBV4-2 and TRBJ1-5; D not resolved. The germline V and J ends were trimmed by 0 bases and 7 bases, with 13 bases remaining between them. Per the germline V gene, CDR1 is LGHNA and CDR2 is YNFKEQ. The CDR3 totals 15 residues. This chain's CDR3 is CASSQDRGGHQPQHF. Written as DNA, the CDR3 is TGTGCCAGCAGCCAAGATCGAGGAGGGCACCAGCCCCAGCATTTT.

The gene calls are TRBV30 and TRBJ2-7; TRBD1 or TRBD2 may be the D gene (6 bases each). Germline V gene sequence: CDR1 GTSNPN, CDR2 SVGIG (reference sequence). The CDR3 length is 16 residues. V was pared by 2 bases and J by 1 base, with 18 bases between. CDR3 bases: TGTGCCTGGAGTCCTCGGGGGCGGGCACGATCCTACGAGCAGTACTTC. Translation gives CAWSPRGRARSYEQYF.

The chain uses TRBV6-5 and TRBJ2-7, with TRBD2 identical over 8 bases. J gave up 1 base and V 2 bases, and 4 bases lay outside the gene matches. Germline values: CDR1 MNHEY, CDR2 SVGAGI. The CDR3 runs to 15 residues. CDR3 nucleotide sequence: TGTGCCAGCAGTTACCGGACTAGCTTTTCCTACGAGCAGTACTTC. Translated: CASSYRTSFSYEQYF.

This clone is a singleton in its sample. The chain employs TRBV27 and TRBJ1-5; tentative D call: TRBD1 (5 bases). The V and J ends lost 0 bases and 6 bases respectively, with 6 bases between them. The CDR3 covers 13 residues. Per germline, CDR1 MNHEY and CDR2 SMNVEV (reference sequence). The CDR3 loop is CASSLSGGQPQHF. CDR3 nucleotides: TGTGCCAGCAGTTTATCCGGGGGTCAGCCCCAGCATTTT.

The chain joins TRBV5-4 to TRBJ2-7; 8 bases agree with TRBD2. This CDR3 has 15 residues. The V gene's germline CDR1 is SGHNT and CDR2 YYREEE (reference sequence). The trim removed 4 bases at V and 6 bases at J, leaving 12 bases unmatched. CDR3 nucleotides: TGTGCCAGCAGCCAAGAAGCGGGAGCTCTGCCCGAGCAGTACTTC. This gives the protein CASSQEAGALPEQYF.

The chain employs TRBV6-1 and TRBJ2-2, with D uncertain. Germline values: CDR1 MNHNS, CDR2 SASEGT. Trimming removed 4 bases from V and 1 base from J, with 13 bases in between. This CDR3 has 16 residues. CDR3 loop: CASSVSWSVNTGELFF. In DNA, the CDR3 is TGTGCCAGCAGTGTCTCCTGGTCGGTGAACACCGGGGAGCTGTTTTTT.

This chain connects TRBV18 to TRBJ2-3; possibly TRBD2 for D (6 bases). The V and J ends lost 3 bases and 5 bases respectively, with 18 bases between them. The CDR3 is 16 amino acids. Germline-derived CDR1 and CDR2 are KGHSH and LQKENI. The CDR3 here is CASSPLPSAMGDTQYF. The DNA of the CDR3 is TGTGCCAGCTCACCTTTGCCTAGCGCAATGGGAGATACGCAGTATTTT. Drawing the rest from reference TRBV18 and TRBJ2-3, the complete variable domain is NAGVMQNPRHLVRRRGQEARLRCSPMKGHSHVYWYRQLPEEGLKFMVYLQKENIIDESGMPKERFSAEFPKEGPSILRIQQVVRGDSAAYFCASSPLPSAMGDTQYFGPGTRLTVL.

This clone came up a few times. The chain is built from TRBV18 and TRBJ1-1; TRBD1 might be the D (6 bases). V was cut by 5 bases and J by 9 bases, with 10 bases left in between. CDR1 is KGHSH and CDR2 is LQKENI in the germline V gene. This CDR3 contains 11 residues. Written as DNA, the CDR3 is TGTGCCAGCTCATCGGACAGCCAAGCTTTCTTT. This gives the protein CASSSDSQAFF.

This clone was picked up one time. The chain combines TRBV18 with TRBJ2-6; no clear D. The CDR3 consists of 14 residues. Germline values: CDR1 KGHSH, CDR2 LQKENI. V lost 3 bases to trimming and J lost 2 bases, with 5 bases between them. The CDR3 coding sequence is TGTGCCAGCTCACCTCATCCTGGGGCCAACGTCCTGACTTTC. Translation gives CASSPHPGANVLTF.

The chain carries TRBV11-2 and TRBJ1-1, with TRBD1 identical over 8 bases. The CDR3 has 13 residues. V lost 3 bases, J lost 6 bases, and 3 bases stayed unmatched. Germline CDR1 SGHAT, CDR2 FQNNGV. The CDR3: CASSFDRGAEAFF. CDR3 coding DNA: TGTGCCAGCAGCTTTGACAGGGGCGCTGAAGCTTTCTTT.

Of note for this clone: Additional DNA sequences in this sample encode the identical CDR3. V gene TRBV25-1 combines with J gene TRBJ2-3; D is undetermined. Germline CDR1 is MGHDK and CDR2 is SYGVNS. This CDR3 has 12 residues. The V end lost 8 bases, the J end lost 1 base, and 7 bases lay between the germline ends. The CDR3 coding sequence is TGTGCCAGCTCCCGGGGCACAGATACGCAGTATTTT. It is translated as CASSRGTDTQYF.

The V call is TRBV7-3, the J call TRBJ2-3; D is unclear. The V end was cut by 2 bases, the J end by 3 bases, with 24 bases between. Germline V CDR1 and CDR2: SGHTA, FQGTGA. The CDR3 has 19 amino acids. The CDR3 reads CASSLLLNLNPTRTDTQYF. CDR3 sequence (DNA): TGTGCCAGCAGCTTACTGCTCAACTTAAACCCAACCAGGACAGATACGCAGTATTTT.

The chain combines TRBV9 with TRBJ2-7, with 8 nucleotides matching TRBD1. Germline-derived CDR1 and CDR2 are SGDLS and YYNGEE. Trimming cost V 4 bases and J 5 bases; bases outside gene matches: 8. The CDR3 covers 14 residues. CDR3 bases: TGTGCCAGCAGCCCTCAGGGGGCCACCAACGAGCAGTACTTC. Protein product: CASSPQGATNEQYF.